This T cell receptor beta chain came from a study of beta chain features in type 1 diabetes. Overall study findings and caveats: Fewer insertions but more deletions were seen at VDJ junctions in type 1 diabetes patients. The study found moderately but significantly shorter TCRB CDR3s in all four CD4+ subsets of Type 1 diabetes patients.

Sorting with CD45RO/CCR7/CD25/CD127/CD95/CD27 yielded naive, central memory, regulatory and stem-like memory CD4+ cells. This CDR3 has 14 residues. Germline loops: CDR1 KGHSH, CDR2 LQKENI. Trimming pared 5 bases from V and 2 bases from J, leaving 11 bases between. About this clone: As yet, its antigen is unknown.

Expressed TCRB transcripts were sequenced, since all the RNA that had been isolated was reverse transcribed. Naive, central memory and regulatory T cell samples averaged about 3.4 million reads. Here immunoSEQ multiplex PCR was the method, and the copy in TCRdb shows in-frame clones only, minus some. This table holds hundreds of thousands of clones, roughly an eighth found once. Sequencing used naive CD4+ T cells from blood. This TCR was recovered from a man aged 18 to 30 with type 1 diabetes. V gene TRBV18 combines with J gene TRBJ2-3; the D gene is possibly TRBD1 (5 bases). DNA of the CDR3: TGTGCCAGCTCATGGCAGGGCCCCACAGATACGCAGTATTTT. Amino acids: CASSWQGPTDTQYF.